What follows describes a single T cell receptor (beta chain). In germline, CDR1 is KGHSY, CDR2 FQNENV. Trimming pared 4 bases from V and 7 bases from J, leaving 11 bases between. This CDR3 is 14 amino acids long. The sample originates from a study of cytomegalovirus exposure and HLA in healthy donors. PCR employed 60 Vbeta and 13 Jbeta primers. Using immunoSEQ multiplex PCR, the repertoire was profiled, and TCRdb retains in-frame clones only, with some absent. The sample lists approximately 130,000 clones; about four fifths were seen once. The V gene is TRBV16, the J gene TRBJ1-6; D is perhaps TRBD1 (5 bases). The sequenced material came from PBMCs. The source of this sequence is a man aged 25-45 years in good health and CMV-seronegative. This chain's CDR3 is CASSPRQTNSPLHF. CDR3 nucleotides: TGTGCCAGCAGCCCACGACAGACAAATTCACCCCTCCACTTT.